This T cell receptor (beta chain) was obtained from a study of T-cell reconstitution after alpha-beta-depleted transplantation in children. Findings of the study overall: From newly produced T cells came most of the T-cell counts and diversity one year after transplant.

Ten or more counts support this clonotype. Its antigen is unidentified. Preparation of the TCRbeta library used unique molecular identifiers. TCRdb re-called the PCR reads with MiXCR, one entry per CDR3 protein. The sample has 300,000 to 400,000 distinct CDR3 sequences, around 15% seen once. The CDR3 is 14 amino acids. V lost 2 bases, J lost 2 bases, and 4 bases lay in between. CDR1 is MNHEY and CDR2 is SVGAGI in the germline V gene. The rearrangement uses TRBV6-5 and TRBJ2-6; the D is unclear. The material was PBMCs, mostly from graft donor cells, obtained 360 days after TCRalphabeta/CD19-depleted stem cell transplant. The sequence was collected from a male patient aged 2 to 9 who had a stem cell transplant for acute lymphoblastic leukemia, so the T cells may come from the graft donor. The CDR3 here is CASSYLPGANVLTF. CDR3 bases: TGTGCCAGCAGTTACCTTCCTGGGGCCAACGTCCTGACTTTC.